Sequencing of this TCR beta chain was carried out in a study of breast tumors, draining lymph nodes, adjacent tissues. This clonotype showed up many times. The antigen is unknown. TCRdb re-analysed the multiplex PCR reads in MiXCR, keeping a single row per CDR3 protein. Seen here are about 35,000 distinct CDR3 sequences, around 35% observed once, and the top ten hold approximately 10%. Germline V lookup: CDR1 ENHRY, CDR2 SYGVKD. Trimming shortened V by 7 bases and J by 3 bases, and 7 bases separated the two germline ends. This CDR3 contains 12 residues. Whole-study results and caveats: The lymph node origin of tumor T cells was framed as consistent with a hypothesis, not demonstrated. Tumor repertoires ranked between lymph nodes and nontumor tissue in diversity, with V and J gene preferences. Compared with basal-like, luminal-like tumors shared significantly more repertoire with nontumor tissue.

The sample was breast tumor tissue. V is TRBV10-3 and J is TRBJ1-5; D ambiguous. The TCR was taken from a female donor with breast cancer. Some clones in this sample may be carry-over from other donors' samples. The CDR3 sequence: CAIKDPNQPQHF. The CDR3 DNA sequence: TGTGCCATCAAAGACCCCAATCAGCCCCAGCATTTT.